This TCR beta chain was documented in a study of monozygotic twins with inflammatory bowel disease. General study points: Among twins, concordant and discordant pairs did not differ in repertoire similarity, possibly from limited power. Evidence failed to back one strong IBD-linked signal or clonotype. By inverse Simpson index, TCRbeta diversity was lower in IBD patients than in healthy co-twins. Versus healthy twins, IBD patients showed fewer clonotypes shared with others, especially with disease activity.

CDR3 size: 15 residues. Germline lookup yields CDR1 SGHRS and CDR2 YFSETQ. TCRdb reanalyzed the 5' RACE reads, giving one entry per CDR3 protein sequence and no DNA. This repertoire includes 400,000 or so distinct CDR3 sequences. About this clonotype itself: The antigen is undetermined.

V gene TRBV5-1 combines with J gene TRBJ1-1; TCRdb selects TRBD1, and the lack of DNA leaves this call unchecked. The sequence was collected from a human donor with ulcerative colitis or Crohn's disease, or a healthy co-twin of an affected twin (not recorded which). Sequencing was performed on blood. CDR3 sequence: CASSPLGTEGTEAFF. Using reference TRBV5-1 and TRBJ1-1 for the parts outside the CDR3, the full variable domain is KAGVTQTPRYLIKTRGQQVTLSCSPISGHRSVSWYQQTPGQGLQFLFEYFSETQRNKGNFPGRFSGRQFSNSRSEMNVSTLELGDSALYLCASSPLGTEGTEAFFGQGTRLTVV.